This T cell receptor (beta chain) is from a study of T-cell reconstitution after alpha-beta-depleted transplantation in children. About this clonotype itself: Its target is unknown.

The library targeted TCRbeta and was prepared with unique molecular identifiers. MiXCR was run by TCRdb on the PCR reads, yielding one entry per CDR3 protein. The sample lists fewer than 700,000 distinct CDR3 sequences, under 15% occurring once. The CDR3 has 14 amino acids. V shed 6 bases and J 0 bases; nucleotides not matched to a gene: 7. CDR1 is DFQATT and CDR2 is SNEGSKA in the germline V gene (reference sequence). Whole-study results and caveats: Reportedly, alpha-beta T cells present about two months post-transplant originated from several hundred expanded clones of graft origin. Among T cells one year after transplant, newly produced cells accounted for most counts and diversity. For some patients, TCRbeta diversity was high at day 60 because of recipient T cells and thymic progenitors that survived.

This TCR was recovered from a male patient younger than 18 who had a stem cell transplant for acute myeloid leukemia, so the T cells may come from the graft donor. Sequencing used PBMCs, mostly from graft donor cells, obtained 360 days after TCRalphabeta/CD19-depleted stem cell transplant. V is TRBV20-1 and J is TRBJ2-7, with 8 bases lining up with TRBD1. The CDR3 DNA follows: TGCAGTGCGCCCGGGACAGGCCTCTCCTACGAGCAGTACTTC. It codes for CSAPGTGLSYEQYF.